Each of the 2 T cell receptor beta chains below was sequenced from the same sample in a study of early T cells in non-severe SARS-CoV-2 infection. Via MiXCR, TCRdb re-called the 5' RACE reads, giving one row per CDR3 protein. The sample records roughly 60,000 distinct CDR3 sequences, 6.5% to 8.5% being singletons. Sequenced material: whole blood. All receptors derive from an adult who was a healthcare worker with PCR-confirmed SARS-CoV-2 infection or an uninfected control (not recorded which).

This clonotype was seen a few times. This chain links TRBV7-8 with TRBJ2-7; perhaps TRBD2 as D (5 bases). Germline V gene lookup returns CDR1 SGHVS and CDR2 FQNEAQ. The length of the CDR3 is 12 residues. V shed 5 bases and J shed 4 bases, with 9 bases lying between them. In DNA, the CDR3 is TGTGCCAGCAGCCCCTCGGGGTACGAGCAGTACTTC. The encoded protein is CASSPSGYEQYF.

This clonotype was picked up many times. The chain couples TRBV6-6 to TRBJ2-7; 7 nucleotides agree with TRBD2. CDR3 length equals 15 residues. Germline loops: CDR1 MNHNY, CDR2 SVGAGI (reference sequence). Trimming took 2 bases from V and 0 from J; bases not matched to a gene: 4. For the CDR3, the DNA is TGTGCCAGCAGTTACGAGCGGACTAGCTCCTACGAGCAGTACTTC. Its translation: CASSYERTSSYEQYF.